The clone carrying this TCR beta chain was found a few times. Its antigen is unknown. This record comes from a study of naive and memory T cell subsets. General study results and limits: Possibly reflecting memory cells re-expressing CD45RA, a few larger clonotypes occurred in naive repertoires, especially CD8.

An equimolar mix of two oligonucleotides served as the beta constant-region primer for TRBC1 and TRBC2. Nested alpha and beta constant-region primers with the SP2 primer drove four PCR rounds on ligated cDNA. TCRdb analysed the UMI-ligation and nested PCR reads with MiXCR anew, one entry per CDR3 protein. Of over 130,000 distinct CDR3 sequences in the sample, approximately 21% are singletons; the top ten hold about 0.57%. Germline V gives CDR1 SNHLY, CDR2 FYNNEI. Trimming shortened V by 1 base and J by 2 bases, and 10 bases separated the two germline ends. This CDR3 contains 15 residues. The sequenced sample was naive CD8+ T cells from blood. The V gene is TRBV2, the J gene TRBJ2-3, with TRBD2 as a possible D gene (6 bases). The sequence derives from a human donor in good health. The CDR3 nucleotides are TGTGCCAGCAGTGAAGGGGACTTGGACACAGATACGCAGTATTTT. It specifies CASSEGDLDTDTQYF. The variable domain in full, completed from reference TRBV2 and TRBJ2-3, reads EPEVTQTPSHQVTQMGQEVILRCVPISNHLYFYWYRQILGQKVEFLVSFYNNEISEKSEIFDDQFSVERPDGSNFTLKIRSTKLEDSAMYFCASSEGDLDTDTQYFGPGTRLTVL.